Listed below are T cell receptor beta chains from one sample, sequenced in a study of blood T cell repertoires in COVID-19. Libraries were prepared by immunoSEQ multiplex PCR; TCRdb keeps only in-frame clonotypes and omits some of them. This sample has approximately 470,000 clones, with around 87% found just once. The source material was PBMCs or T cells enriched from blood (not recorded which). The receptors shown here come from a woman aged 18-35 years who had recovered from COVID-19. Both conserved end residues are part of each CDR3. The D gene is left open where the match is weak. Expanded clones get a size class; other rows say once, few or many, or leave the size out.

abundance	j_gene	d_gene	v_gene	CDR3aa	CDR3nt
.	TRBJ2-7	TRBD2	TRBV7-6	CASSSGGAGYEQYF	TGTGCCAGCAGCTCCGGGGGGGCCGGGTACGAGCAGTACTTC
.	TRBJ1-1	.	TRBV5-1	CASSLLPGELIAFF	TGCGCCAGCAGCTTGCTCCCGGGTGAATTGATAGCTTTCTTT
.	TRBJ1-2	.	TRBV7-2	CASSQQVMYPNYGYTF	TGTGCCAGCAGCCAACAGGTTATGTATCCTAACTATGGCTACACCTTC
once	TRBJ1-1	.	TRBV5-1	CASSFKKLRETEAFF	TGCGCCAGCAGCTTCAAAAAACTTCGTGAGACTGAAGCTTTCTTT
.	TRBJ1-5	TRBD1	TRBV19	CASKLTGGNQPQHF	TGTGCCAGTAAGTTGACAGGGGGCAATCAGCCCCAGCATTTT
.	TRBJ1-5	TRBD1	TRBV6-1	CASTDLTGAKEHNQPQHF	TGTGCCAGCACTGACCTGACAGGGGCGAAAGAACACAATCAGCCCCAGCATTTT
.	TRBJ1-2	.	TRBV12-3/TRBV12-4	CASTRRVDYGYTF	TGTGCCAGCACCCGGAGGGTGGACTATGGCTACACCTTC
.	TRBJ2-3	.	TRBV12-5	CASARLGTDTQYF	TGTGCTAGTGCTAGACTTGGCACAGATACGCAGTATTTT
.	TRBJ2-7	TRBD2	TRBV27	CASRSLAGGREEQYF	TGTGCCAGCAGATCACTAGCGGGGGGGCGGGAAGAGCAGTACTTC
.	TRBJ2-6	.	TRBV27	CASSFQGIIGAGANVLTF	TGTGCCAGCAGTTTCCAGGGGATAATCGGGGCTGGGGCCAACGTCCTGACTTTC
.	TRBJ1-5	.	TRBV23-1	CASSLPPQLSRPQHF	TGCGCCAGCAGTCTCCCCCCCCAACTTTCGCGGCCCCAGCATTTT
.	TRBJ2-3	TRBD2	TRBV2	CASSGILAGASTDTQYF	TGTGCCAGCAGCGGAATTCTAGCGGGGGCTAGCACAGATACGCAGTATTTT
.	TRBJ2-7	TRBD1	TRBV19	CASSSAGTVRNEQYF	TGTGCCAGTAGCTCCGCAGGGACAGTTCGTAACGAGCAGTACTTC
.	TRBJ2-7	.	TRBV12-5	CASGLVLGSSYEQYF	TGTGCTAGTGGTTTGGTACTAGGGTCCTCCTACGAGCAGTACTTC
.	TRBJ1-4	TRBD1	TRBV7-9	CASSLVTGGDEKLFF	TGTGCCAGCAGCTTAGTCACAGGGGGCGATGAAAAACTGTTTTTT
.	TRBJ2-7	.	TRBV19	CASSSSASSYEQYF	TGTGCCAGTAGTTCCAGCGCCTCTTCCTACGAGCAGTACTTC
.	TRBJ1-3	.	TRBV3-1/TRBV3-2	CASSQASDSNTIYF	TGTGCCAGCAGCCAAGCGTCTGACTCGAACACCATATATTTT
.	TRBJ2-2	.	TRBV28	CASTPPSRYTGELFF	TGTGCCAGCACCCCCCCTAGCCGCTACACCGGGGAGCTGTTTTTT
once	TRBJ1-5	TRBD1	TRBV6-5	CASSIGQGPNQPQHF	TGTGCCAGCAGTATAGGACAGGGTCCCAATCAGCCCCAGCATTTT
once	TRBJ1-5	.	TRBV6-1	CASSELGGKNQPQHF	TGTGCCAGCAGTGAATTAGGAGGGAAGAATCAGCCCCAGCATTTT
.	TRBJ1-1	.	TRBV25-1	CASRRSTEAFF	TGTGCCAGCAGAAGGAGCACTGAAGCTTTCTTT
.	TRBJ1-2	TRBD1	TRBV5-6	CASSLGQGGLVGGYTF	TGTGCCAGCAGCTTGGGACAGGGCGGACTGGTAGGAGGCTACACCTTC
.	TRBJ2-6	.	TRBV19	CASSTPGANVLTF	TGTGCCAGTTCCACTCCGGGGGCCAACGTCCTGACTTTC
.	TRBJ1-2	.	TRBV6-1	CASSEGETGPLDGANYGYTF	TGTGCCAGCAGTGAAGGGGAGACAGGCCCGCTTGACGGAGCTAACTATGGCTACACCTTC
.	TRBJ2-5	TRBD2	TRBV5-1	CASSSELAGVGETQYF	TGCGCCAGCAGCTCGGAACTAGCGGGGGTCGGGGAGACCCAGTACTTC
.	TRBJ2-1	TRBD1	TRBV7-3	CASSPGQGLSYEQFF	TGTGCCAGCAGCCCCGGACAGGGTTTATCCTATGAGCAGTTCTTC
.	TRBJ1-1	.	TRBV24-1	CATSEGFGGKAFF	TGTGCCACCAGTGAAGGATTCGGGGGGAAGGCTTTCTTT
.	TRBJ2-1	.	TRBV5-1	CASSLGTTNEQFF	TGCGCCAGCAGCTTGGGGACTACCAATGAGCAGTTCTTC
.	TRBJ1-1	.	TRBV7-2	CASSLAQGEAFF	TGTGCCAGCAGCTTAGCCCAGGGGGAAGCTTTCTTT
.	TRBJ1-5	TRBD1	TRBV4-1	CASSQERDRGQPQHF	TGCGCCAGCAGCCAAGAAAGGGACAGGGGTCAGCCCCAGCATTTT
.	TRBJ1-2	TRBD1	TRBV27	CASSSRGEELYGYTF	TGTGCCAGCAGTTCCAGGGGGGAAGAACTCTATGGCTACACCTTC
.	TRBJ1-6	TRBD1	TRBV10-3	CAISDPGDRGSYNSPLHF	TGTGCCATCAGTGACCCTGGGGACAGGGGCTCCTATAATTCACCCCTCCACTTT
.	TRBJ2-5	TRBD1	TRBV28	CASSPPTGDRGTQYF	TGTGCCAGCAGTCCGCCGACAGGGGATCGCGGGACCCAGTACTTC
.	TRBJ2-7	.	TRBV5-6	CASSSFRSRLVVYEQYF	TGTGCCAGCAGCTCGTTTCGGTCGCGACTAGTAGTCTACGAGCAGTACTTC
.	TRBJ2-3	.	TRBV29-1	CSVVRTSTDTQYF	TGCAGCGTTGTCAGGACTAGCACAGATACGCAGTATTTT